Here is one TCR beta chain with its context. Its antigen is not identified. The CDR3 is 14 residues long. V was clipped by 3 bases and J by 0 bases, with 9 bases between them. Germline values: CDR1 GTSNPN, CDR2 SVGIG (reference sequence). This sample was included in a study of persistence of HIV-infected CD4 T cells. Sequencing used immunoSEQ version 4 in survey mode. Libraries were prepared by immunoSEQ multiplex PCR; TCRdb keeps only in-frame clonotypes and omits some of them. The table includes roughly 32,000 clones, roughly 80% detected once. Lysates of CMV-infected fibroblasts at 10 ug/mL stimulated these cells. Sorted nonresponding memory CD4+ T cells were CD40L-negative, CD69-negative, CD45RO-high. Undetectable plasma HIV-1 RNA below 50 copies/mL lasted at least 4 years. Study-level results: Compared with CD3/CD28-stimulated cells, CMV- and Gag-responding cells showed lower TCRbeta richness. The rare CMV-responding cells with HIV-1 proviruses were not separately TCR-sequenced.

This material consisted of CD4+ T cells sorted from PBMCs after roughly 18-hour stimulation, taken from a patient who received antiretroviral therapy. This receptor was taken from an adult man with HIV who was CMV-seropositive. The chain recombines TRBV30 with TRBJ1-5; D remains unclear. This chain's CDR3 is CAWRSASSNQPQHF. Written as DNA, the CDR3 is TGTGCCTGGAGATCGGCTTCTAGCAATCAGCCCCAGCATTTT.